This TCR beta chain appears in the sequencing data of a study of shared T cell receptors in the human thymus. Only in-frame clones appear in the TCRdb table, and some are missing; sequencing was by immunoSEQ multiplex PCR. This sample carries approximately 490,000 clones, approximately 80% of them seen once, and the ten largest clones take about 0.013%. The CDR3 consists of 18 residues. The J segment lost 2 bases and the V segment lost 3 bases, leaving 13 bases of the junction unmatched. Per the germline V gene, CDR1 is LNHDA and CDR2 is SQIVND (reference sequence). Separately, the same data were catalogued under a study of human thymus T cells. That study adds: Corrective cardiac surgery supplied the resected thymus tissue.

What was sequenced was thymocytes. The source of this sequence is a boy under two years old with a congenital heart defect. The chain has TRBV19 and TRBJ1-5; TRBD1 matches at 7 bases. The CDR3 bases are TGTGCCAGTAGTATGGGATTAAACAGGGGAAAGGGCAATCAGCCCCAGCATTTT. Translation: CASSMGLNRGKGNQPQHF.